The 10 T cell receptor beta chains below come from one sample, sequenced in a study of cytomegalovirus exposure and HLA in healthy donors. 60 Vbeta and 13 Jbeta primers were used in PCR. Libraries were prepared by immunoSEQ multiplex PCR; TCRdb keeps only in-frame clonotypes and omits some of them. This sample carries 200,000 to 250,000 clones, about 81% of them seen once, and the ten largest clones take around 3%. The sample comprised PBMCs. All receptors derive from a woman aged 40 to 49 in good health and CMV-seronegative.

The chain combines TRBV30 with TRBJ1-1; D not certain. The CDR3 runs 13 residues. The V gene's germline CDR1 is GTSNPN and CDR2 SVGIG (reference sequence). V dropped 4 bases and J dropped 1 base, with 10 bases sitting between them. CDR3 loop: CAWMGQQNTEAFF. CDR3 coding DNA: TGTGCCTGGATGGGCCAGCAGAACACTGAAGCTTTCTTT.

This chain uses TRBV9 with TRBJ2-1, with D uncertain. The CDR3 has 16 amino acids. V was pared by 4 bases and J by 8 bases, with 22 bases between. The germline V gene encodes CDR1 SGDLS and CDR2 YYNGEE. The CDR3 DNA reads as TGTGCCAGCAGCATGGATGGCCCTAACAACGGAGATGAGCAGTTCTTC. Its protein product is CASSMDGPNNGDEQFF. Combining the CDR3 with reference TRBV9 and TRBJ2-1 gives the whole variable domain DSGVTQTPKHLITATGQRVTLRCSPRSGDLSVYWYQQSLDQGLQFLIQYYNGEERAKGNILERFSAQQFPDLHSELNLSSLELGDSALYFCASSMDGPNNGDEQFFGPGTRLTVL.

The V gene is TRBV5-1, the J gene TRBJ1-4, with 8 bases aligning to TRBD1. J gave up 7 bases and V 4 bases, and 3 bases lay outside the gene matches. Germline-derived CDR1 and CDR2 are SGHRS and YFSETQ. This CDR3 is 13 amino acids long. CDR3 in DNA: TGCGCCAGCAGCCCCGGGACAGGTGAAAAACTGTTTTTT. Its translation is CASSPGTGEKLFF.

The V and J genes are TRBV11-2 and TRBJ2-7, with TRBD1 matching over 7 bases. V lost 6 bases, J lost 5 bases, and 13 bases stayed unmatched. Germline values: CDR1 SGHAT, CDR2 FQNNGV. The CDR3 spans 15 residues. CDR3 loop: CASRKPGRGINEQYF. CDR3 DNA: TGTGCCAGCAGGAAACCCGGCAGGGGGATAAACGAGCAGTACTTC. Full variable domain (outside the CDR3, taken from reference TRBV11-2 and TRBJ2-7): EAGVAQSPRYKIIEKRQSVAFWCNPISGHATLYWYQQILGQGPKLLIQFQNNGVVDDSQLPKDRFSAERLKGVDSTLKIQPAKLEDSAVYLCASRKPGRGINEQYFGPGTRLTVT.

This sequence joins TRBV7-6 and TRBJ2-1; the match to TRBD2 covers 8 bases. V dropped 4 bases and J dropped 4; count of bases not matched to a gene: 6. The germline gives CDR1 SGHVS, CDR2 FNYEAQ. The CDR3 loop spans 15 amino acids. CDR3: CASSSSPGGYNEQFF. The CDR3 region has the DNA TGTGCCAGCAGCTCAAGCCCGGGGGGGTACAATGAGCAGTTCTTC. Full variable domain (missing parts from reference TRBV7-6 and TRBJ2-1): GAGVSQSPRYKVTKRGQDVALRCDPISGHVSLYWYRQALGQGPEFLTYFNYEAQQDKSGLPNDRFSAERPEGSISTLTIQRTEQRDSAMYRCASSSSPGGYNEQFFGPGTRLTVL.

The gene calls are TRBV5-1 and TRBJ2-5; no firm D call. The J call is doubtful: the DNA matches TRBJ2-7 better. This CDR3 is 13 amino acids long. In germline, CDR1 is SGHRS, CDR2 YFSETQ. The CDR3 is CASSSNPPSEQYF. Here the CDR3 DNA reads TGCGCCAGCAGCTCAAACCCCCCAAGCGAGCAGTACTTC.

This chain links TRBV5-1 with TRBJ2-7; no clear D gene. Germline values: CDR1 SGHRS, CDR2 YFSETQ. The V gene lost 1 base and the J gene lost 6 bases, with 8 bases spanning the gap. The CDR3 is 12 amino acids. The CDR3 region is CASSLSFSEQYF. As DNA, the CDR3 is TGCGCCAGCAGCTTGTCGTTCTCCGAGCAGTACTTC. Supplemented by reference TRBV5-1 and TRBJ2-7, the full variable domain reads KAGVTQTPRYLIKTRGQQVTLSCSPISGHRSVSWYQQTPGQGLQFLFEYFSETQRNKGNFPGRFSGRQFSNSRSEMNVSTLELGDSALYLCASSLSFSEQYFGPGTRLTVT.

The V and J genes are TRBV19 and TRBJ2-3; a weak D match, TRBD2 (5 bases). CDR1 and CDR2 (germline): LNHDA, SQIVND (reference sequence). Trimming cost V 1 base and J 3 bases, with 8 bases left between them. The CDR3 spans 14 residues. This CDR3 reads CASSIGLRTDTQYF. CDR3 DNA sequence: TGTGCCAGTAGTATAGGACTAAGGACAGATACGCAGTATTTT.

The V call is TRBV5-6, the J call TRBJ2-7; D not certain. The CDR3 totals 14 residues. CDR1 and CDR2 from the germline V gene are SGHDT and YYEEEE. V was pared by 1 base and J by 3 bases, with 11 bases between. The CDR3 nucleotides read TGTGCCAGCAGCTTGAATGAAGCTTACTACGAGCAGTACTTC. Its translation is CASSLNEAYYEQYF.

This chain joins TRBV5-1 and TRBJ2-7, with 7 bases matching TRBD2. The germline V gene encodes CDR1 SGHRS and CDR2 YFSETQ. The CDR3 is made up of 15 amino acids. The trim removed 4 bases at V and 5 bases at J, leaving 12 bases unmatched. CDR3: CASSPWELAKDEQYF. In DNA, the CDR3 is TGCGCCAGCAGCCCATGGGAACTAGCGAAAGACGAGCAGTACTTC.